The next 17 T cell receptor beta chains were all read from a single sample in a study of T cell responses to AZD1222 COVID-19 vaccine. TCRdb's copy holds only in-frame clones and misses some; the assay was immunoSEQ multiplex PCR. The sample contains 150,000 to 200,000 clones, 85% to 95% of which appear only once. This specimen was peripheral blood, taken on day 0 of AZD1222 vaccination. These receptors were collected from an adult in good health.

This chain connects TRBV19 to TRBJ2-1; D might be TRBD1 or TRBD2, each matching 5 bases. The V and J ends lost 2 bases and 1 base respectively, with 12 bases between them. Looked up from germline, CDR1 is LNHDA and CDR2 is SQIVND (reference sequence). The CDR3 consists of 16 residues. CDR3 sequence (DNA): TGTGCCAGTAGTATACGAGGGGCGCGATCCTACAATGAGCAGTTCTTC. As protein: CASSIRGARSYNEQFF.

The rearrangement joins TRBV19 to TRBJ1-2; a weak D match, TRBD1 (6 bases). V lost 3 bases and J lost 7, with 6 bases in between. The CDR3 sequence is 11 residues long. Per germline, CDR1 LNHDA and CDR2 SQIVND (reference sequence). The CDR3 loop reads CASSIRGGYTF. CDR3 in DNA: TGTGCCAGTAGTATCAGGGGTGGCTACACCTTC. Combining the CDR3 with reference TRBV19 and TRBJ1-2 gives the whole variable domain DGGITQSPKYLFRKEGQNVTLSCEQNLNHDAMYWYRQDPGQGLRLIYYSQIVNDFQKGDIAEGYSVSREKKESFPLTVTSAQKNPTAFYLCASSIRGGYTFGSGTRLTVV.

The chain couples TRBV28 to TRBJ1-1; 10 bases match TRBD1. V trimming: 5 bases; J trimming: 1 base; junction bases outside the gene matches: 7. Germline V gene lookup returns CDR1 MDHEN and CDR2 SYDVKM. The CDR3 has 16 residues. The CDR3: CASSPDRGLPNTEAFF. The CDR3 DNA is TGTGCCAGCAGTCCCGACAGGGGGCTGCCGAACACTGAAGCTTTCTTT. The full variable domain, rest sourced from reference TRBV28 and TRBJ1-1, is DVKVTQSSRYLVKRTGEKVFLECVQDMDHENMFWYRQDPGLGLRLIYFSYDVKMKEKGDIPEGYSVSREKKERFSLILESASTNQTSMYLCASSPDRGLPNTEAFFGQGTRLTVV.

The rearrangement joins TRBV7-2 to TRBJ2-2; D is ambiguous. Trimming pared 5 bases from V and 6 bases from J, leaving 19 bases between. Germline V gene sequence: CDR1 SGHTA, CDR2 FQGNSA. There are 16 residues in the CDR3. This chain's CDR3 is CASSHIKRLLAGELFF. As DNA, the CDR3 is TGTGCCAGCAGCCATATCAAACGGTTGTTGGCCGGGGAGCTGTTTTTT.

This rearrangement joins TRBV7-9 to TRBJ2-2; D may correspond to TRBD1 or TRBD2 (5 bases each). There are 17 residues in the CDR3. V lost 5 bases and J 5 bases, leaving 21 bases between the germline ends. The germline CDR1 and CDR2 sequences are SEHNR and FQNEAQ (reference sequence). Written as DNA, the CDR3 is TGTGCCAGCAGCAGTGGGACCCTAACCACTCAGACCGGGGAGCTGTTTTTT. The encoded protein is CASSSGTLTTQTGELFF.

The chain couples TRBV25-1 to TRBJ1-5, with 8 bases lining up with TRBD1. In germline, CDR1 is MGHDK, CDR2 SYGVNS. The CDR3 is 17 amino acids. Trimming removed 5 bases from V and 9 bases from J; junction bases left unmatched: 18. In DNA, the CDR3 is TGTGCCAGCAGTCCATCCGGGACAGGCTCTTATCAACGGCCCCAGCATTTT. Protein: CASSPSGTGSYQRPQHF.

This chain links TRBV30 with TRBJ1-4; D perhaps matches TRBD1 (6 bases). V gave up 1 base and J gave up 3 bases, with 9 bases separating them. Germline CDR1 is GTSNPN and CDR2 is SVGIG (reference sequence). CDR3 length: 14 amino acids. CDR3 nucleotides: TGTGCCTGGAGTGGCGGGGGCGCTAATGAAAAACTGTTTTTT. The encoded protein is CAWSGGGANEKLFF.

This clone has a single count. The chain combines TRBV5-4 with TRBJ2-2, with no clear D. The CDR3 is 13 amino acids. Per germline, CDR1 SGHNT and CDR2 YYREEE (reference sequence). Trimming removed 1 base from V and 5 bases from J, with 6 bases in between. The CDR3 sequence: CASSLSETGELFF. The CDR3 DNA reads as TGTGCCAGCAGCTTGTCAGAGACCGGGGAGCTGTTTTTT.

The rearrangement joins TRBV28 to TRBJ1-2; D is unresolved. Trimming removed 6 bases from V and 4 bases from J, with 9 bases in between. Germline V gene data show CDR1 as MDHEN and CDR2 as SYDVKM. The CDR3 loop spans 12 amino acids. The CDR3 bases are TGTGCCAGCAGCGGGCTAGTCTATGGCTACACCTTC. This sequence encodes CASSGLVYGYTF.

In its sample, this clone was seen once. The rearrangement links TRBV11-2 to TRBJ1-4; perhaps TRBD1 as D (5 bases). The CDR3 sequence is 15 residues long. Germline CDR1 and CDR2: SGHAT and FQNNGV. V lost 5 bases to trimming and J lost 8 bases, with 18 bases between them. Here the CDR3 DNA reads TGTGCCAGCAGCCCGGGCGGGACTGTAGGAGAAAAACTGTTTTTT. This translates into CASSPGGTVGEKLFF.

The chain couples TRBV18 to TRBJ1-3; D not resolved. Germline V CDR1 and CDR2: KGHSH, LQKENI. The CDR3 sequence is 15 residues long. The V end was cut by 2 bases, the J end by 0 bases, with 8 bases between. CDR3 amino acids: CASSPSPNSGNTIYF. The DNA for the CDR3 is TGTGCCAGCTCACCATCCCCCAACTCTGGAAACACCATATATTTT. Drawing the rest from reference TRBV18 and TRBJ1-3, the complete variable domain is NAGVMQNPRHLVRRRGQEARLRCSPMKGHSHVYWYRQLPEEGLKFMVYLQKENIIDESGMPKERFSAEFPKEGPSILRIQQVVRGDSAAYFCASSPSPNSGNTIYFGEGSWLTVV.

This sequence joins TRBV25-1 and TRBJ1-1, with D uncertain. Germline CDR1 is MGHDK and CDR2 is SYGVNS. The CDR3 covers 14 residues. V was pared by 2 bases and J by 3 bases, with 10 bases between. The CDR3 DNA reads TGTGCCAGCAGTGAACTACTGATAGACACTGAAGCTTTCTTT. It translates to CASSELLIDTEAFF.

This chain connects TRBV19 to TRBJ1-6; tentatively, D is TRBD1 (6 bases). This CDR3 comprises 14 residues. Trimming took 6 bases from V and 8 from J, leaving 14 bases between them. Germline V gene data show CDR1 as LNHDA and CDR2 as SQIVND (reference sequence). The CDR3 spells CASRKGGLDSPLHF. CDR3 coding DNA: TGTGCCAGTAGGAAGGGGGGGCTGGATTCACCCCTCCACTTT.

This chain uses TRBV9 with TRBJ2-7; D is possibly TRBD1 or TRBD2 (5 bases each). Per germline, CDR1 SGDLS and CDR2 YYNGEE. Trimming cost V 4 bases and J 3 bases, with 20 bases left between them. This CDR3 has 16 amino acids. CDR3 nucleotides: TGTGCCAGCAGCCCTCGTCCAGGGACCGACCTCTACGAGCAGTACTTC. Translating gives CASSPRPGTDLYEQYF.

The gene calls are TRBV19 and TRBJ1-1; D is unresolved. Germline lookup yields CDR1 LNHDA and CDR2 SQIVND (reference sequence). V was shortened by 2 bases and J by 0 bases, with 7 bases between the two germline ends. This CDR3 contains 14 residues. The CDR3 loop is CASSIISLNTEAFF. In nucleotides, the CDR3 is TGTGCCAGTAGTATAATATCTCTGAACACTGAAGCTTTCTTT.

As regards this clone: The identical CDR3 is also encoded by other nucleotide sequences in the sample. The V and J genes are TRBV7-9 and TRBJ2-7, with unresolved D. In germline, CDR1 is SEHNR, CDR2 FQNEAQ (reference sequence). This CDR3 region has 12 residues. Trimming left V 1 base short and J 4 bases short, with 5 bases between. The CDR3 loop reads CASSLGSYEQYF. CDR3 sequence (DNA): TGTGCCAGCAGCTTAGGCAGTTACGAGCAGTACTTC.

This rearrangement joins TRBV19 to TRBJ2-3, with 9 bases identical to TRBD1. The CDR3 loop spans 16 amino acids. Losses at the gene ends were 3 bases for V and 3 bases for J; bases not matched to a gene: 7. The germline V gene encodes CDR1 LNHDA and CDR2 SQIVND (reference sequence). In nucleotides, the CDR3 is TGTGCCAGTAGTATCCGGGGACAGGGCGGAACAGATACGCAGTATTTT. The encoded protein is CASSIRGQGGTDTQYF. Using reference TRBV19 and TRBJ2-3 for the parts outside the CDR3, the full variable domain is DGGITQSPKYLFRKEGQNVTLSCEQNLNHDAMYWYRQDPGQGLRLIYYSQIVNDFQKGDIAEGYSVSREKKESFPLTVTSAQKNPTAFYLCASSIRGQGGTDTQYFGPGTRLTVL.